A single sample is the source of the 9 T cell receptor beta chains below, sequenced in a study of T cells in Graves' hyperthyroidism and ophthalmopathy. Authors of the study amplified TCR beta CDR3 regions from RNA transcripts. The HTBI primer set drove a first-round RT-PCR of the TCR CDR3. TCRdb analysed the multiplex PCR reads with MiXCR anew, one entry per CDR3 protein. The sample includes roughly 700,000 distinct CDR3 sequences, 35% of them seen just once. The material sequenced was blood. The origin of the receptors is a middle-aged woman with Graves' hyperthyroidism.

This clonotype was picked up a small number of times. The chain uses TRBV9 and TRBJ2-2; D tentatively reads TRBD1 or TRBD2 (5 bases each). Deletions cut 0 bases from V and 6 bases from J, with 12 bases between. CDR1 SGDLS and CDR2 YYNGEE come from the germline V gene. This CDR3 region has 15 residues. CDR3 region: CASSVGGGAPGELFF. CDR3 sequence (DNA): TGTGCCAGCAGCGTAGGTGGGGGAGCGCCCGGGGAGCTGTTTTTT.

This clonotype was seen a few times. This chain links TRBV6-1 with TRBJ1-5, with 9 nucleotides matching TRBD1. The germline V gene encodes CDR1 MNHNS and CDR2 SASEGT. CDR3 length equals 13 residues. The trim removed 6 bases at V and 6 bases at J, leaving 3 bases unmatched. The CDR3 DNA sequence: TGTGCCAGCAGGGGGACAGGGCCTCAGCCCCAGCATTTT. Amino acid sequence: CASRGTGPQPQHF.

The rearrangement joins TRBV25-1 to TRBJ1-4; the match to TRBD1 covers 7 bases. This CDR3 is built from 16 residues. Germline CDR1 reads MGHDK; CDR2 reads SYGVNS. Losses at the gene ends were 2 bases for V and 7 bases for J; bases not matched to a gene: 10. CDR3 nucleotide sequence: TGTGCCAGCAGTGAACGAGGGGGCGTCGTGTCTGAAAAACTGTTTTTT. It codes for CASSERGGVVSEKLFF.

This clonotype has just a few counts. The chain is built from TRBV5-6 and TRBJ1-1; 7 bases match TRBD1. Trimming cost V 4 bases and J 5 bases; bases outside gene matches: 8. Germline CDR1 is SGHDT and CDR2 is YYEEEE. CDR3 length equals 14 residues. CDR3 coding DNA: TGTGCCAGCAGCACGACAGGGTCGGGAACTGAAGCTTTCTTT. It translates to CASSTTGSGTEAFF.

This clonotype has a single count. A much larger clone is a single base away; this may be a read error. The CDR3 sequence: CASSFGGLDIAKLFF. The CDR3 coding sequence is TGTGCCAGCAGCTTCGGGGGCCTGGATATTGCAAAACTGTTTTTT. The chain has TRBV7-9 and TRBJ1-4; D might be TRBD1 (6 bases). The CDR3 sequence is 15 residues long. Trimming pared 3 bases from V and 10 bases from J, leaving 18 bases between. The germline CDR1 and CDR2 sequences are SEHNR and FQNEAQ (reference sequence).

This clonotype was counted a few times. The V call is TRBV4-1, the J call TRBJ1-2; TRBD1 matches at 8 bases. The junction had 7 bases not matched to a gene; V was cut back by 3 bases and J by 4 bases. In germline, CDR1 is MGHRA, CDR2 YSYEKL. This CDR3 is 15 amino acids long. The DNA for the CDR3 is TGCGCCAGCAGCCAGGCGACAGGGGTAGGCTATGGCTACACCTTC. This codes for CASSQATGVGYGYTF.

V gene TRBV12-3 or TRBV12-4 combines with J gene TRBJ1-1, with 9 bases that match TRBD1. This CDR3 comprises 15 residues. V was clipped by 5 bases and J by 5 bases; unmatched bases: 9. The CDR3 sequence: CASSLPRTGATEAFF. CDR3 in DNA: TGTGCCAGCAGTCTACCCCGGACAGGGGCGACTGAAGCTTTCTTT.

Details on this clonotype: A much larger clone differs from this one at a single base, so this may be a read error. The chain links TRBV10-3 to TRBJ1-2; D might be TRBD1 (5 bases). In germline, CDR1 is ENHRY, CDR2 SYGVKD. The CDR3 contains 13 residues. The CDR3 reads CTISGGTNYGYTF. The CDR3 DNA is TGTACCATCAGTGGGGGGACTAACTATGGCTACACCTTC.

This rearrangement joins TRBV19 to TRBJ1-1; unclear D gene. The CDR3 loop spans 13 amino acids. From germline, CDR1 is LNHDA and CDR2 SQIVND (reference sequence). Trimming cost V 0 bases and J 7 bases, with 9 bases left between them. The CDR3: CASSIEGRFEAFF. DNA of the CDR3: TGTGCCAGTAGTATAGAGGGTAGATTTGAAGCTTTCTTT.